The clone carrying this T cell receptor (beta chain) has ten or more counts. The CDR3 is 14 residues long. CDR1 KGHDR and CDR2 SFDVKD come from the germline V gene. V lost 3 bases and J 3 bases, leaving 10 bases between the germline ends. Exclusion followed for patients with uncontrolled infection, other autoimmune disease, pregnancy or lactation. The diagnoses drew upon clinical symptoms, serum thyroxine and TRAb, thyroid ultrasound and orbital computed tomography. The TCR beta CDR3 regions underwent amplification using RNA transcripts as the source. A set of HTBI primers served as the primers for a first-round RT-PCR of the TCR CDR3. TCRdb re-called the multiplex PCR reads with MiXCR, one entry per CDR3 protein. The sample lists 350,000 to 400,000 distinct CDR3 sequences; about 15% were seen once. The data were taken from a study of T cells in Graves' hyperthyroidism and ophthalmopathy.

Sequencing was carried out using blood. The chain recombines TRBV24-1 with TRBJ2-5; D is possibly TRBD1 (6 bases). This receptor was taken from a woman aged 30 to 39 with Graves' hyperthyroidism. This CDR3 reads CATSDATGKETQYF. For the CDR3, the DNA is TGTGCCACCAGTGATGCCACAGGGAAAGAGACCCAGTACTTC.